Reported below is one TCR beta chain. Its antigen is not known. The source of the sample is a study of OX40 agonist ivuxolimab in advanced cancers. Study in general: A diagnosis of hepatocellular carcinoma, melanoma, renal cell or head and neck cancer was present in dose-escalation patients.

Profiled with immunoSEQ multiplex PCR; TCRdb holds only in-frame clones, not every one. Among around 80,000 clones listed, roughly 86% were seen once. Study-wide findings and caveats: Dose levels from 0.1 to 3.0 mg/kg saw CD4+ and CD8+ blood T cells expand clonally by week 6. The antigens recognized by the expanded peripheral T cells, that is their antigen specificity, were not determined.

The CDR3 is 12 amino acids. V was pared by 0 bases and J by 9 bases, with 6 bases between. Per germline, CDR1 SGHVS and CDR2 FQNEAQ. The clonotype was recovered from an adult with an advanced solid tumor such as melanoma, head and neck, liver or kidney cancer. This chain links TRBV7-8 with TRBJ2-4; no definite D call. The source was CD4+ or CD8+ T cells sorted from blood, collected in a trial of the OX40 agonist ivuxolimab. CDR3 loop: CASSLARGIQYF. CDR3 nucleotide sequence: TGTGCCAGCAGCTTAGCGCGTGGCATTCAGTACTTC.